The 8 T cell receptor beta chains below were found in one sample sequenced in a study of cytomegalovirus exposure and HLA in healthy donors. TCRdb's table, derived via immunoSEQ multiplex PCR, lists solely in-frame clones and lacks some. The sample lists roughly 280,000 clones, 80% to 90% occurring once. The specimen sequenced was PBMCs. Receptors originate from a woman aged 18-35 years in good health and CMV-seronegative.

The rearrangement joins TRBV6-4 to TRBJ2-1, with 7 bases identical to TRBD1. Germline trimming cut 0 bases from V and 3 bases from J; bases unmatched to any gene: 5. CDR1 MRHNA and CDR2 SNTAGT come from the germline V gene. This CDR3 has 16 residues. The CDR3 loop is CASSDSRQGDYNEQFF. CDR3 coding DNA: TGTGCCAGCAGTGACTCGAGGCAGGGGGACTACAATGAGCAGTTCTTC.

The chain recombines TRBV6-5 with TRBJ2-5; D gene uncertain. Germline V gene data show CDR1 as MNHEY and CDR2 as SVGAGI. Deletions cut 0 bases from V and 4 bases from J, with 15 bases between. This CDR3 is 16 amino acids long. The CDR3 DNA reads TGTGCCAGCAGTTACTCATTCAACAGACCGAGAGAGACCCAGTACTTC. Its protein is CASSYSFNRPRETQYF.

This sequence joins TRBV27 and TRBJ2-7, with TRBD2 matching 8 bases. CDR3 size: 13 residues. The germline V gene has CDR1 MNHEY and CDR2 SMNVEV (reference sequence). Germline trimming cut 2 bases from V and 4 bases from J; bases unmatched to any gene: 1. Here the CDR3 DNA reads TGTGCCAGCAGTTTACGGGGGGGGTACGAGCAGTACTTC. This codes for CASSLRGGYEQYF.

The rearrangement links TRBV11-3 to TRBJ2-3, with D perhaps matching TRBD2 (6 bases). The CDR3 length is 14 residues. Deletions cut 3 bases from V and 3 bases from J, with 10 bases between. Germline V gene data show CDR1 as SGHNT and CDR2 as YENEEA. The CDR3 spells CASSLSRGTDTQYF. The CDR3, as DNA: TGTGCCAGCAGCTTGAGTCGGGGGACAGATACGCAGTATTTT.

This chain joins TRBV5-1 and TRBJ2-3; 11 bases fit TRBD2. The ends lost 4 bases at V and 5 bases at J; junction bases unmatched: 9. Germline CDR1 SGHRS, CDR2 YFSETQ. This CDR3 is built from 16 residues. CDR3 loop: CASSGGSSGGLDTQYF. In DNA, the CDR3 is TGCGCCAGCAGCGGCGGGTCTAGCGGGGGGCTAGATACGCAGTATTTT.

The rearrangement joins TRBV28 to TRBJ1-4; D is perhaps TRBD1 (6 bases). This CDR3 has 19 residues. The V end was cut by 6 bases, the J end by 0 bases, with 23 bases between. Looked up from germline, CDR1 is MDHEN and CDR2 is SYDVKM. In nucleotides, the CDR3 is TGTGCCAGCAGCCCCCTGACAGGATTCTTGTTGTCAACTAATGAAAAACTGTTTTTT. It codes for CASSPLTGFLLSTNEKLFF.

Written as DNA, the CDR3 is TGTGCCAGCAGCTTAACCCGCGACGTCCGGGAAGAGACCCAGTACTTC. It encodes CASSLTRDVREETQYF. The chain uses TRBV11-2 and TRBJ2-5, with D unclear. Deletions cut 2 bases from V and 3 bases from J, with 16 bases between. Germline V CDR1 and CDR2: SGHAT, FQNNGV. CDR3 length: 16 amino acids.

This chain joins TRBV7-8 and TRBJ2-7; TRBD1 matches at 9 bases. The CDR3 consists of 15 residues. J lost 4 bases, V lost 8 bases, and 12 bases had no gene match. Germline CDR1 SGHVS, CDR2 FQNEAQ. The CDR3 reads CASLHGAGQGYEQYF. As DNA, the CDR3 is TGTGCCAGCCTACACGGTGCGGGACAGGGTTACGAGCAGTACTTC.